These 13 T cell receptor beta chains came from one sample sequenced in a study of pediatric ulcerative colitis. TCRdb's table, derived via immunoSEQ multiplex PCR, lists solely in-frame clones and lacks some. Here the sample spans about 37,000 clones, about 75% being singletons. Rectal tissue came from one to two pinch biopsies taken at colonoscopy. The source material was gut tissue. The receptors here all came from a boy aged 5-17 years with severe ulcerative colitis.

The chain recombines TRBV14 with TRBJ1-1; 9 nucleotides agree with TRBD1. The CDR3 has 16 residues. The germline V gene has CDR1 SGHDN and CDR2 FVKESK. Trimming cost V 4 bases and J 0 bases; bases outside gene matches: 6. DNA of the CDR3: TGTGCCAGCAGCCTACGACAGGGGGTTGTGAACACTGAAGCTTTCTTT. Translated, it gives CASSLRQGVVNTEAFF. The variable domain in full, with the rest retrieved from reference TRBV14 and TRBJ1-1, is EAGVTQFPSHSVIEKGQTVTLRCDPISGHDNLYWYRRVMGKEIKFLLHFVKESKQDESGMPNNRFLAERTGGTYSTLKVQPAELEDSGVYFCASSLRQGVVNTEAFFGQGTRLTVV.

The chain carries TRBV27 and TRBJ1-4; D is unresolved. The CDR3 runs 15 residues. Trimming stripped 3 bases from V and 8 bases from J, with 16 bases between. Germline V gene sequence: CDR1 MNHEY, CDR2 SMNVEV (reference sequence). CDR3 DNA: TGTGCCAGCAGTTTTCCTGACTGGGCGAGGGAAAAACTGTTTTTT. It is translated as CASSFPDWAREKLFF. Complete variable domain (other parts from reference TRBV27 and TRBJ1-4): EAQVTQNPRYLITVTGKKLTVTCSQNMNHEYMSWYRQDPGLGLRQIYYSMNVEVTDKGDVPEGYKVSRKEKRNFPLILESPSPNQTSLYFCASSFPDWAREKLFFGSGTQLSVL.

CDR3 region: CASSPDSYEQYF. CDR3 sequence (DNA): TGCGCCAGCAGCCCAGACAGCTACGAGCAGTACTTC. This rearrangement joins TRBV4-1 to TRBJ2-7; D might be TRBD1 (5 bases). The CDR3 is 12 residues long. V lost 4 bases and J lost 3, with 7 bases in between. Germline V lookup: CDR1 MGHRA, CDR2 YSYEKL.

J is TRBJ1-1 and V is TRBV6-1; D is perhaps TRBD1 (5 bases). V lost 5 bases, J lost 1 base, and 8 bases lay in between. Germline loops: CDR1 MNHNS, CDR2 SASEGT. The CDR3 totals 13 residues. The CDR3 nucleotides are TGTGCCAGCAGTTCCACAGGGAACACTGAAGCTTTCTTT. It translates to CASSSTGNTEAFF.

The V and J genes are TRBV10-3 and TRBJ2-5; no clear D. CDR3 length: 16 residues. Germline loops: CDR1 ENHRY, CDR2 SYGVKD. V was trimmed by 0 bases and J by 2 bases, leaving 13 bases between them. In DNA form, the CDR3 reads TGTGCCATCAGTGAGTCGATGGGCAGGCGACAAGAGACCCAGTACTTC. This codes for CAISESMGRRQETQYF.

This chain links TRBV28 with TRBJ1-5; D gene ambiguous. The CDR3 totals 15 residues. V lost 3 bases to trimming and J lost 1 base, with 10 bases between them. Germline values: CDR1 MDHEN, CDR2 SYDVKM. CDR3 DNA: TGTGCCAGCAGTTTGGGGAGGTTGAGCAATCAGCCCCAGCATTTT. Protein sequence: CASSLGRLSNQPQHF.

The chain carries TRBV4-2 and TRBJ2-4, with TRBD1 as a possible D gene (5 bases). Between the trimmed V and J ends, which lost 2 bases and 0 bases, there was a span of 20 bases. CDR1 LGHNA and CDR2 YNFKEQ come from the germline V gene. The CDR3 covers 19 residues. CDR3 protein: CASSQFKGSGKGAKNIQYF. The CDR3 coding sequence is TGTGCCAGCAGCCAATTTAAGGGGTCCGGTAAGGGAGCCAAAAACATTCAGTACTTC.

The chain is built from TRBV5-1 and TRBJ2-5, with 9 bases matching TRBD1. The V gene's germline CDR1 is SGHRS and CDR2 YFSETQ. Trimming removed 5 bases from V and 10 bases from J; junction bases left unmatched: 6. This CDR3 is built from 12 residues. CDR3 nucleotides: TGCGCCAGCAGTGGGGACAGGGTTTTCCAGTACTTC. Protein sequence: CASSGDRVFQYF.

The chain carries TRBV5-4 and TRBJ1-2; possibly TRBD1 for D (5 bases). V was shortened by 2 bases and J by 2 bases, with 7 bases between the two germline ends. Germline assignment: CDR1 SGHNT and CDR2 YYREEE (reference sequence). The CDR3 is 13 amino acids. CDR3 residues: CASSLGENYGYTF. Written as DNA, the CDR3 is TGTGCCAGCAGCTTAGGGGAGAACTATGGCTACACCTTC.

The genes are TRBV28 and TRBJ1-6; TRBD1 matches 7 bases. Germline lookup yields CDR1 MDHEN and CDR2 SYDVKM. This CDR3 has 17 amino acids. V was clipped by 5 bases and J by 2 bases; unmatched bases: 9. CDR3 protein: CASSTLQGNAYNSPLHF. For the CDR3, the DNA is TGTGCCAGCAGTACCTTACAGGGGAACGCCTATAATTCACCCCTCCACTTT.

This chain uses TRBV19 with TRBJ2-2, with TRBD2 matching 11 bases. Trimming at V came to 7 bases and at J to 1 base, leaving 5 bases not matched to a gene. The germline V gene encodes CDR1 LNHDA and CDR2 SQIVND (reference sequence). The CDR3 spans 16 residues. As DNA, the CDR3 is TGTGCCAGTACCACAGGACTAGCGGGGAACACCGGGGAGCTGTTTTTT. It codes for CASTTGLAGNTGELFF.

The rearrangement links TRBV29-1 to TRBJ2-3; D is undetermined. Germline CDR1 SQVTM, CDR2 ANQGSEA. CDR3 length equals 14 residues. V dropped 0 bases and J dropped 3 bases, with 10 bases sitting between them. The CDR3: CSVEDRLNTDTQYF. The DNA of the CDR3 is TGCAGCGTTGAAGATAGGCTCAATACAGATACGCAGTATTTT.

This clone was seen only once. The CDR3 region has the DNA TGTGCCAGCCGGGACAGGGGTTTTGACGAGCAGTACTTC. Translated: CASRDRGFDEQYF. The chain uses TRBV6-1 and TRBJ2-7; 10 bases are shared with TRBD1. The CDR3 covers 13 residues. The trim removed 8 bases at V and 5 bases at J, leaving 6 bases unmatched. Looked up from germline, CDR1 is MNHNS and CDR2 is SASEGT.